The rows below give T cell receptor beta chains drawn from one sample of a study of T cells in Graves' hyperthyroidism and ophthalmopathy. Using its own MiXCR run on the multiplex PCR reads, TCRdb lists one record per CDR3 protein. The sample holds under 400,000 distinct CDR3 sequences, over 12% seen once. Sequencing was performed on blood. All receptors derive from a woman aged 55 to 70 with Graves' ophthalmopathy. CDR3s include the opening cysteine and the closing phenylalanine or tryptophan. A D gene is named only where the DNA matches it firmly. A row's size may be missing; if present it is once, few, many or a size class.

-	many	TRBV28	TRBJ2-1	CASSLTLTGTYEQFF	TGTGCCAGCAGCCTTACTCTGACCGGGACATATGAGCAGTTCTTC
-	-	TRBV2	TRBJ1-2	CASSLSRGGRASPEYGYTF	TGTGCCAGCAGTTTATCAAGAGGCGGCAGGGCCTCCCCCGAGTATGGCTACACCTTC
-	many	TRBV20-1	TRBJ1-2	CSAPWTDYGYTF	TGCAGTGCTCCCTGGACTGACTATGGCTACACCTTC
TRBD1	many	TRBV18	TRBJ2-7	CASSPGQGSEQYF	TGTGCCAGCTCACCGGGACAGGGATCCGAGCAGTACTTC
-	many	TRBV27	TRBJ2-3	CASRAGLARTDTQYF	TGTGCCAGCAGGGCCGGTTTAGCGAGGACAGATACGCAGTATTTT
TRBD1	many	TRBV11-2	TRBJ2-1	CASSFSGQVKNEQFF	TGTGCCAGCAGCTTCTCCGGACAGGTTAAAAATGAGCAGTTCTTC
-	many	TRBV27	TRBJ2-7	CASSLMGPENEQYF	TGTGCCAGCAGTTTAATGGGACCAGAAAACGAGCAGTACTTC
TRBD1	many	TRBV3-1	TRBJ2-7	CASSPRTGTGKGLYEQYF	TGTGCCAGCAGCCCCCGGACGGGGACAGGGAAGGGGCTCTACGAGCAGTACTTC
TRBD1	few	TRBV7-9	TRBJ2-1	CASSAKDRTYNEQFF	TGTGCCAGCAGCGCCAAGGACAGGACCTACAATGAGCAGTTCTTC
TRBD2	few	TRBV12-5	TRBJ2-2	CASGLNHLAGVTGELFF	TGTGCTAGTGGTTTGAACCATCTAGCGGGAGTCACCGGGGAGCTGTTTTTT
-	few	TRBV7-2	TRBJ1-2	CASSPTAYGYTF	TGTGCCAGCAGCCCGACGGCTTATGGCTACACCTTC
TRBD1	few	TRBV5-1	TRBJ2-5	CASSSLGTGLKETQYF	TGCGCCAGCAGCTCCCTCGGGACAGGGCTTAAAGAGACCCAGTACTTC
-	-	TRBV6-9	TRBJ1-2	CASSSLANYGYTF	TGTGCCAGCAGTTCCCTAGCTAACTATGGCTACACCTTC
TRBD1	-	TRBV7-2	TRBJ1-2	CASSLDPGGIGYTF	TGTGCCAGCAGCTTAGATCCAGGGGGCATTGGCTACACCTTC
TRBD2	many	TRBV20-1	TRBJ2-1	CSANQAGGQYNEQFF	TGCAGTGCTAACCAAGCGGGAGGGCAGTACAATGAGCAGTTCTTC
-	few	TRBV27	TRBJ1-4	CASLSFGGGYEKLFF	TGTGCCAGCTTATCCTTCGGGGGGGGATACGAAAAACTGTTTTTT
-	many	TRBV11-2	TRBJ2-1	CASSLAVADLNNEQFF	TGTGCCAGCAGCTTAGCCGTAGCGGATCTTAACAATGAGCAGTTCTTC
-	many	TRBV2	TRBJ2-7	CASRAFHSAYEQYF	TGTGCCAGCCGGGCCTTTCACTCGGCCTACGAGCAGTACTTC
TRBD2	few	TRBV6-1	TRBJ2-1	CASRTSSDEQFF	TGTGCCAGCAGGACTAGCAGTGATGAGCAGTTCTTC
TRBD2	many	TRBV6-2/TRBV6-3	TRBJ2-3	CASSSSGHGTDTQYF	TGTGCCAGCAGTTCTAGCGGTCACGGTACAGATACGCAGTATTTT
-	few	TRBV7-9	TRBJ2-5	CASSLEGMVSRETQYF	TGTGCCAGCAGCTTAGAGGGGATGGTCAGCCGGGAGACCCAGTACTTC
TRBD2	few	TRBV4-1	TRBJ2-7	CASSLGLAGSSSYEQYF	TGCGCCAGCAGCCTGGGACTAGCGGGGTCAAGCTCCTACGAGCAGTACTTC